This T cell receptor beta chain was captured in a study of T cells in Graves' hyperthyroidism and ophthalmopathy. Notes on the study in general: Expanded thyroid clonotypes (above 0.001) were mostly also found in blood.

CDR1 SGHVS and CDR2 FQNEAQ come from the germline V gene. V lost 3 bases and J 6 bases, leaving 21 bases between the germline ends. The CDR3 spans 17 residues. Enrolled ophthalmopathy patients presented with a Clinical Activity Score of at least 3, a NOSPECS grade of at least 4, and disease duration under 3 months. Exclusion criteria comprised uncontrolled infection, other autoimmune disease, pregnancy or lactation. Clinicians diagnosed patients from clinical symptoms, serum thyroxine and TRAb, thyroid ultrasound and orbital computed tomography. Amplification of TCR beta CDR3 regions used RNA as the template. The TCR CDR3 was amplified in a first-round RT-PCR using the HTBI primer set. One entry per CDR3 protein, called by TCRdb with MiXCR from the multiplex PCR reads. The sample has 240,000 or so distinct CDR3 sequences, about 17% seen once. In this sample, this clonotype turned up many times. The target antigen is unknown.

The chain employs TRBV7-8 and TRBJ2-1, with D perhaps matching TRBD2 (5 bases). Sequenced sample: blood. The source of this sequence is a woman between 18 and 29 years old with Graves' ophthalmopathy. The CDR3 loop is CASSFTSRGRVTNEQFF. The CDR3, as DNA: TGTGCCAGCAGCTTTACGAGTCGCGGGCGGGTCACCAATGAGCAGTTCTTC.